This passage covers 3 T cell receptor beta chains from one sample sequenced in a study of blood T cells in healthy people across ages. A J-beta primer mix and a sample-barcoded 5' primer were used in a second PCR of about 7 to 12 cycles. TCRdb fed the 5' RACE reads into MiXCR, producing one record per CDR3 protein. Among about 1.4 million distinct CDR3 sequences, approximately 59% were seen once, and the ten largest hold more than 6%. Material for sequencing was blood. Receptors were obtained from a man aged 18-30 years in good health.

The V gene is TRBV4-2, the J gene TRBJ2-1; D is unclear. CDR3 size: 13 residues. Per germline, CDR1 LGHNA and CDR2 YNFKEQ. V was trimmed by 3 bases and J by 2 bases, leaving 5 bases between them. This chain's CDR3 is CASSQIAYNEQFF. CDR3 sequence (DNA): TGTGCCAGCAGCCAGATTGCCTACAATGAGCAGTTCTTC.

This clonotype has just a few counts. The chain links TRBV12-3 or TRBV12-4 to TRBJ2-3, with D tentatively TRBD1 or TRBD2 (5 bases each). V shed 3 bases and J shed 2 bases, with 9 bases lying between them. The CDR3 is 14 amino acids. CDR3 DNA sequence: TGTGCCAGCAGTTTCTCGGGGCACACAGATACGCAGTATTTT. Amino acids: CASSFSGHTDTQYF.

The chain uses TRBV7-9 and TRBJ2-1, with TRBD1 matching 10 bases. Germline V gene sequence: CDR1 SEHNR, CDR2 FQNEAQ (reference sequence). CDR3 size: 14 residues. The V gene end was trimmed by 3 bases and the J gene end by 5 bases; junction bases not matched to a gene: 1. CDR3 amino acids: CASSFGTGDNEQFF. CDR3 bases: TGTGCCAGCAGCTTCGGGACAGGGGACAATGAGCAGTTCTTC. The whole variable domain, remainder taken from reference TRBV7-9 and TRBJ2-1, is DTGVSQNPRHKITKRGQNVTFRCDPISEHNRLYWYRQTLGQGPEFLTYFQNEAQLEKSRLLSDRFSAERPKGSFSTLEIQRTEQGDSAMYLCASSFGTGDNEQFFGPGTRLTVL.